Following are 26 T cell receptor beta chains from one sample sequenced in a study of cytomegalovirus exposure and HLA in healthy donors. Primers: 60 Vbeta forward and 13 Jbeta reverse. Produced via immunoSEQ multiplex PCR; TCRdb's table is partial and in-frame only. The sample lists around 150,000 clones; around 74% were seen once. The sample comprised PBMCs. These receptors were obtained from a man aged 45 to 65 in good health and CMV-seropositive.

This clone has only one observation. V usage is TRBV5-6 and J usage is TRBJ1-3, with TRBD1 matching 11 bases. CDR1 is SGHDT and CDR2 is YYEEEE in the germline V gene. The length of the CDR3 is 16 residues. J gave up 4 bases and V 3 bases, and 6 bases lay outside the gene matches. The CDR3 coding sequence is TGTGCCAGCAGCTACCCGGACAGGGGGCGCGGAAACACCATATATTTT. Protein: CASSYPDRGRGNTIYF. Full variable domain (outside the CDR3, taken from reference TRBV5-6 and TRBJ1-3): DAGVTQSPTHLIKTRGQQVTLRCSPKSGHDTVSWYQQALGQGPQFIFQYYEEEERQRGNFPDRFSGHQFPNYSSELNVNALLLGDSALYLCASSYPDRGRGNTIYFGEGSWLTVV.

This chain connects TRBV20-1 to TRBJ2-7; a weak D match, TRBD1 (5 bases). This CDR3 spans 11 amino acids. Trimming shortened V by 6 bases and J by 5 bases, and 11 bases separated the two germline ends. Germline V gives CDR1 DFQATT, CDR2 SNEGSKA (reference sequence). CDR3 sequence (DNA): TGCAGTGCGGCAGGGTTCGACGAGCAGTACTTC. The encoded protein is CSAAGFDEQYF.

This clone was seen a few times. CDR3: CASSSRDRGEETQYF. The CDR3 DNA follows: TGTGCCAGCAGTTCCCGGGACAGGGGCGAGGAGACCCAGTACTTC. The gene calls are TRBV6-6 and TRBJ2-5; 10 positions match TRBD1. The germline V gene has CDR1 MNHNY and CDR2 SVGAGI (reference sequence). The V and J ends lost 4 bases and 5 bases, in that order; junction bases with no gene match: 7. This CDR3 spans 15 amino acids.

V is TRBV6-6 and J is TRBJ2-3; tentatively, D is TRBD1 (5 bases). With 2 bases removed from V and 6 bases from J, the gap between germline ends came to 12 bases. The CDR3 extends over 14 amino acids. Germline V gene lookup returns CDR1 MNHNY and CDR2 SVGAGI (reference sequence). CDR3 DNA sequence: TGTGCCAGCAGTTACGGAAATCCAGGGGATACGCAGTATTTT. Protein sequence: CASSYGNPGDTQYF.

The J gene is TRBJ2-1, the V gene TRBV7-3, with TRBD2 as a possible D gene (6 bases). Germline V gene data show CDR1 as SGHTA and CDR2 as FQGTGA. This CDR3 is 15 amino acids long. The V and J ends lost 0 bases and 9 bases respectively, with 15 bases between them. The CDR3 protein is CASSLTGGKGLEQFF. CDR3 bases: TGTGCCAGCAGCTTAACGGGCGGGAAAGGTCTTGAGCAGTTCTTC.

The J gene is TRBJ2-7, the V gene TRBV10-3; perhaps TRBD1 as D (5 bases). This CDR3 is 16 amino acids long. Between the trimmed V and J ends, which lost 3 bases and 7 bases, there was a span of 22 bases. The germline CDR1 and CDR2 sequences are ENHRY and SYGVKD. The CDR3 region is CAISDPGRLNKGEQYF. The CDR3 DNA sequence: TGTGCCATCAGTGACCCTGGGCGGCTCAACAAGGGGGAGCAGTACTTC.

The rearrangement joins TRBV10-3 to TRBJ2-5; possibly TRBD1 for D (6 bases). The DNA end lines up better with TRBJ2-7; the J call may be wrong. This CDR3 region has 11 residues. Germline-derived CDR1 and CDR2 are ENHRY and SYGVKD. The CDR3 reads CAISGTDEQYF. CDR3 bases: TGTGCCATCAGTGGGACAGACGAGCAGTACTTC.

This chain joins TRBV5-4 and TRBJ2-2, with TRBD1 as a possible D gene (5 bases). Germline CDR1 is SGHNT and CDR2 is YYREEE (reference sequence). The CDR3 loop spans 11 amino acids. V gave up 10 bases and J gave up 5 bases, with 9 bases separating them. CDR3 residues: CAGGATGELFF. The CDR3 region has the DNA TGTGCCGGTGGGGCTACCGGGGAGCTGTTTTTT. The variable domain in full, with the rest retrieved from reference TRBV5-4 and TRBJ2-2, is ETGVTQSPTHLIKTRGQQVTLRCSSQSGHNTVSWYQQALGQGPQFIFQYYREEENGRGNFPPRFSGLQFPNYSSELNVNALELDDSALYLCAGGATGELFFGEGSRLTVL.

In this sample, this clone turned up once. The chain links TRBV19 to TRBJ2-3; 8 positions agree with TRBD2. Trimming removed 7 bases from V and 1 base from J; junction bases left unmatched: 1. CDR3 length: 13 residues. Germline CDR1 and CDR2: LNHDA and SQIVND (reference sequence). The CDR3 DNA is TGTGCCAGTAAGACTAGCGGCACAGATACGCAGTATTTT. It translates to CASKTSGTDTQYF.

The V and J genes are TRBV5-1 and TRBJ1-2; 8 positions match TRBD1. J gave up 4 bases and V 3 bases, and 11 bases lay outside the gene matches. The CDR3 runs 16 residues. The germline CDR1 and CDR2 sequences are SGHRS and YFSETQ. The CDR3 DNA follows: TGCGCCAGCAGCTCCCTAGCAGGGGGCGGGCTCTATGGCTACACCTTC. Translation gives CASSSLAGGGLYGYTF.

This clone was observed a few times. The CDR3 reads CSVGTGKRNEQYF. The CDR3 nucleotides read TGCAGCGTTGGGACAGGGAAGAGGAACGAGCAGTACTTC. The J gene is TRBJ2-7, the V gene TRBV29-1, with 8 bases lining up with TRBD1. Germline V gene lookup returns CDR1 SQVTM and CDR2 ANQGSEA. The V gene end was trimmed by 4 bases and the J gene end by 5 bases; junction bases not matched to a gene: 7. This CDR3 spans 13 amino acids.

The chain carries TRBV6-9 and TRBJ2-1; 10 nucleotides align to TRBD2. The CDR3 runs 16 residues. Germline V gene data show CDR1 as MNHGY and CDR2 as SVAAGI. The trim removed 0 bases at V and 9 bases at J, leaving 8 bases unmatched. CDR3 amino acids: CASSYSFLAGGGEQFF. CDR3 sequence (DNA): TGTGCCAGCAGTTATTCTTTTTTAGCGGGAGGTGGTGAGCAGTTCTTC.

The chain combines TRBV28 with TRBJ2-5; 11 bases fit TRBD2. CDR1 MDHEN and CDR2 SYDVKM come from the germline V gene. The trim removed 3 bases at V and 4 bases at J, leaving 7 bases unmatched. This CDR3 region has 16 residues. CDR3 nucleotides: TGTGCCAGCAGTTTTCTGGGGCTAGCGGGAGGAGAGACCCAGTACTTC. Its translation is CASSFLGLAGGETQYF.

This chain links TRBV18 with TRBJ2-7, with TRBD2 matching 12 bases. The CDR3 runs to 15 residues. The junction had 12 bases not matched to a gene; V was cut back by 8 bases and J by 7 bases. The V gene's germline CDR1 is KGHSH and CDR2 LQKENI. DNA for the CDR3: TGTGCCAGCCGAACTACTAGCGGACTAGCGGGAGAGCAGTACTTC. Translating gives CASRTTSGLAGEQYF. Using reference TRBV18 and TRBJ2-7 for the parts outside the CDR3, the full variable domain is NAGVMQNPRHLVRRRGQEARLRCSPMKGHSHVYWYRQLPEEGLKFMVYLQKENIIDESGMPKERFSAEFPKEGPSILRIQQVVRGDSAAYFCASRTTSGLAGEQYFGPGTRLTVT.

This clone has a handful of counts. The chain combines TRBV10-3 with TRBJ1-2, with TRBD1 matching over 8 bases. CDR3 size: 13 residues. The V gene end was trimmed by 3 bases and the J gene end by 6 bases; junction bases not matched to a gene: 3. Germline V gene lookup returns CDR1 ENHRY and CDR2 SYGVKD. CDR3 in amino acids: CAISDTGGDGYTF. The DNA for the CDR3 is TGTGCCATCAGTGACACAGGGGGGGATGGCTACACCTTC.

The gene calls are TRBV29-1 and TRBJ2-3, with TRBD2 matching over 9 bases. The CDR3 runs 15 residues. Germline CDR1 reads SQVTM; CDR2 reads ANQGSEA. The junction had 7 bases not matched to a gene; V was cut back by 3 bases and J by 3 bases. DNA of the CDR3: TGCAGCGTTGAGGAGACTAGCGGACATACAGATACGCAGTATTTT. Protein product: CSVEETSGHTDTQYF.

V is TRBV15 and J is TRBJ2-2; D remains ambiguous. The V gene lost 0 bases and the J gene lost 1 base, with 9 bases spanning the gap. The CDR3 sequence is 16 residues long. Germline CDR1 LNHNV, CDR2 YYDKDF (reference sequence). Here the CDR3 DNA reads TGTGCCACCAGCAGAGATTTTACGGGGAACACCGGGGAGCTGTTTTTT. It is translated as CATSRDFTGNTGELFF.

In DNA, the CDR3 is TGTGCCAGCAGTAAGCCGGGACTAGCGGGAAGCGTCGGCGAGCAGTACTTC. Protein product: CASSKPGLAGSVGEQYF. V usage is TRBV28 and J usage is TRBJ2-7; 13 bases fit TRBD2. V was pared by 5 bases and J by 6 bases, with 13 bases of the junction left unmatched. Germline V gives CDR1 MDHEN, CDR2 SYDVKM. CDR3 length equals 17 residues.

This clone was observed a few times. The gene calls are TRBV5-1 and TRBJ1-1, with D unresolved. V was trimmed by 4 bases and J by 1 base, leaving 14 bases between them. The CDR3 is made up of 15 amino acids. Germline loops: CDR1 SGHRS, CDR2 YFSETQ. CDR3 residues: CASSEGRTANTEAFF. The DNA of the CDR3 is TGCGCCAGCAGCGAGGGTCGTACAGCGAACACTGAAGCTTTCTTT.

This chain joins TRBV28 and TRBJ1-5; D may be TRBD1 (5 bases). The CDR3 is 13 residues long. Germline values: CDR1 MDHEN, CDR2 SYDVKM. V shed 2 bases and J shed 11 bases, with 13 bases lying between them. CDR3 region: CASSLITTVSQHF. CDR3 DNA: TGTGCCAGCAGTTTAATAACGACAGTATCCCAGCATTTT.

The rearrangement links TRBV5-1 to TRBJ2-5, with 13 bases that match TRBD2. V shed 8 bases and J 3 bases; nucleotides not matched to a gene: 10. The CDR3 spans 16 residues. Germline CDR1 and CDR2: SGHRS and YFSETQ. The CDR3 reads CASNTGGLAGEETQYF. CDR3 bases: TGCGCCAGTAATACTGGAGGACTAGCGGGAGAAGAGACCCAGTACTTC.

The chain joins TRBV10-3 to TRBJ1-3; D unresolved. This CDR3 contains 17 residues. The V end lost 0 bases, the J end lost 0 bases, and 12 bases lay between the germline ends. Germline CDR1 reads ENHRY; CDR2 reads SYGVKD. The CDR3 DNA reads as TGTGCCATCAGTGAGTCCGATCCCTCCTACTCTGGAAACACCATATATTTT. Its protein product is CAISESDPSYSGNTIYF.

The CDR3 reads CASSQGQPNQPQHF. CDR3 coding DNA: TGCGCCAGCAGTCAAGGGCAGCCGAATCAGCCCCAGCATTTT. V and J are TRBV23-1 and TRBJ1-5; no reliable D call. TRBV23-1 is assigned to the ORF class and has an uncertain function. With 2 bases removed from V and 4 bases from J, the gap between germline ends came to 9 bases. The CDR3 consists of 14 residues.

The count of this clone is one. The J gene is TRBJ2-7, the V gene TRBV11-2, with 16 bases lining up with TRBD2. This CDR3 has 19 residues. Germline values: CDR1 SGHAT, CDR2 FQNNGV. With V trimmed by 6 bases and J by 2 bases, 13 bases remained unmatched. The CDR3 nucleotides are TGTGCCAGCAGTCCAGGGCGGGGACTAGCGGGAGGGAGGACCTACGAGCAGTACTTC. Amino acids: CASSPGRGLAGGRTYEQYF.

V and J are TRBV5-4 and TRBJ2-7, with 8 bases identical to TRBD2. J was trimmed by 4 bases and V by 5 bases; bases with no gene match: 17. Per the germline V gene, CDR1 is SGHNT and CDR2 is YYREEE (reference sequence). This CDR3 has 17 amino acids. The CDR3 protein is CASSMGLPSGSVYEQYF. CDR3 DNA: TGTGCCAGCAGTATGGGATTGCCCAGCGGGAGTGTGTACGAGCAGTACTTC.

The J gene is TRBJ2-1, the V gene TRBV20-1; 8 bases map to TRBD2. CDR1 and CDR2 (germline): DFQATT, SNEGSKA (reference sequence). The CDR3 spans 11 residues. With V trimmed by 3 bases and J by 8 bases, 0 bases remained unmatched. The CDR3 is CSASGRDEQFF. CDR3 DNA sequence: TGCAGTGCTAGCGGGAGGGATGAGCAGTTCTTC.